Listed below are T cell receptor beta chains from one sample, sequenced in a study of blood T cell repertoires in COVID-19. Only in-frame clones appear in the TCRdb table, and some are missing; sequencing was by immunoSEQ multiplex PCR. The data contain 200,000 or so clones, 70% to 90% of them singletons. The sequenced sample was peripheral blood. These receptors all stem from a middle-aged woman who had recovered from COVID-19. Each CDR3 is given without its conserved first and last residue. A D gene is named only where the DNA matches it firmly. The size entry is marked missing in some rows and otherwise reads once, few, many or a size class.

V	D	size	J	CDR3
TRBV18	-	-	TRBJ2-1	ASSPIEVLLWYNEQF
TRBV30	-	-	TRBJ1-4	AWSVNRYNEKLF
TRBV30	TRBD2	-	TRBJ2-1	AWSVLSSGRYNEQF
TRBV4-2	TRBD2	few	TRBJ2-7	ASSQEGTSGSGGEQY
TRBV27	TRBD1	-	TRBJ1-5	ASSLFGTGGRKGNQPQH
TRBV10-3	TRBD1	-	TRBJ1-2	AISDPGQGARGYT
TRBV27	TRBD1	-	TRBJ2-7	ASSPLRDRGFEQY
TRBV27	TRBD2	-	TRBJ2-7	ASSFRVGGVPYVRREQY
TRBV28	TRBD1	-	TRBJ2-6	ASRTGTGYLSGANVLT
TRBV27	TRBD2	-	TRBJ2-1	ASSLSSGDEQF
TRBV29-1	-	-	TRBJ2-5	SVESYAQGETQY
TRBV9	TRBD1	-	TRBJ2-3	ASSVSGGMVNTQY
TRBV9	-	-	TRBJ1-3	ASSVDIGRGVGNTIY
TRBV7-9	TRBD2	-	TRBJ2-1	ASSLAAGGGKTYNEQF
TRBV19	TRBD2	-	TRBJ2-7	ASSIASGPTYEQY
TRBV19	-	-	TRBJ2-3	ASSMEPRQLTQY